This T cell receptor beta chain was identified during a study of T cell repertoires in cytomegalovirus infection. Study in general: HLA-B-restricted CMV epitopes that are well studied were used alongside recently identified HLA-C-restricted ones.

Study-level points and caveats: Adding up the frequency of public TCR beta families identified people who carried CMV plus the relevant HLA. In two of eight donors, the top clonotype was HLA-C-restricted CMV-specific.

About this clonotype itself: Antigen unknown.

Per the germline V gene, CDR1 is MDHEN and CDR2 is SYDVKM. There are 17 residues in the CDR3. V lost 1 base and J lost 0, with 16 bases in between. TCRdb reprocessed the reads with MiXCR, giving one entry per CDR3 protein. The table lists approximately 730,000 distinct CDR3 sequences, roughly 29% of them singletons. V is TRBV28 and J is TRBJ2-7, with no clear D. The sample in question was cultured CD8+ T cells from PBMCs, obtained from culture after CMV antigen stimulation. The receptor was derived from a human donor in good health (CMV status not recorded). Some clones in this sample may be carry-over from other donors' samples. The chain's CDR3 is CASSLSEPGQHSYEQYV. CDR3 DNA sequence: TGTGCCAGCAGTTTATCCGAGCCGGGTCAGCACTCCTACGAGCAGTACGTC.